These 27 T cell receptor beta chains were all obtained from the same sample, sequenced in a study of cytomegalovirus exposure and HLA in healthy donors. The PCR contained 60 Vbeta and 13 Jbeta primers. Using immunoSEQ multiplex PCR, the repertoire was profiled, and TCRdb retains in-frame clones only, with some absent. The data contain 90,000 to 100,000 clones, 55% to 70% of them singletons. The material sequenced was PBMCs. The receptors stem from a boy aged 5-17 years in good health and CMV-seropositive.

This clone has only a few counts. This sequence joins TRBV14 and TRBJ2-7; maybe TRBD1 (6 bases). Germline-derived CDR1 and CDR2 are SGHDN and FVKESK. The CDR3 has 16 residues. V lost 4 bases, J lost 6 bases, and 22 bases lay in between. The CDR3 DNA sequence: TGTGCCAGCAGCCGAGCAGGGACAACGGTTGTGAGCGAGCAGTACTTC. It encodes CASSRAGTTVVSEQYF.

CDR3 sequence: CASSSTRFSGANVLTF. CDR3 bases: TGTGCCAGCAGTTCGACACGCTTCTCTGGGGCCAACGTCCTGACTTTC. The J gene is TRBJ2-6, the V gene TRBV6-5; no reliable D call. This CDR3 spans 16 amino acids. Trimming removed 4 bases at V and 0 bases at J, with 10 bases between. Germline V lookup: CDR1 MNHEY, CDR2 SVGAGI.

The CDR3, as DNA: TGTGCCAGCAGCTTAGTCGGGACAGGGGAAGAGACCCAGTACTTC. It is translated as CASSLVGTGEETQYF. The gene calls are TRBV7-2 and TRBJ2-5; TRBD1 aligns across 10 bases. V dropped 1 base and J dropped 3; count of bases not matched to a gene: 2. Per germline, CDR1 SGHTA and CDR2 FQGNSA. The CDR3 consists of 15 residues. Drawing the rest from reference TRBV7-2 and TRBJ2-5, the complete variable domain is GAGVSQSPSNKVTEKGKDVELRCDPISGHTALYWYRQSLGQGLEFLIYFQGNSAPDKSGLPSDRFSAERTGGSVSTLTIQRTQQEDSAVYLCASSLVGTGEETQYFGPGTRLLVL.

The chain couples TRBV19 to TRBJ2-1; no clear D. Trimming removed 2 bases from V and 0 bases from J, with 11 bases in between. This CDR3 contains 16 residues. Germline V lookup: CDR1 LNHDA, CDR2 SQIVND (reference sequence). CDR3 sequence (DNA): TGTGCCAGTAGTATAATGGCGGCTAGCTCCTACAATGAGCAGTTCTTC. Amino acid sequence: CASSIMAASSYNEQFF.

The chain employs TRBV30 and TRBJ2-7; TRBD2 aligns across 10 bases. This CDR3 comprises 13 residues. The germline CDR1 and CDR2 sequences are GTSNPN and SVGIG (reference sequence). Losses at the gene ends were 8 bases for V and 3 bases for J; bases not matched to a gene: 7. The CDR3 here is CARDRLAGYEQYF. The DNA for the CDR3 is TGTGCCCGGGACCGACTAGCGGGCTACGAGCAGTACTTC.

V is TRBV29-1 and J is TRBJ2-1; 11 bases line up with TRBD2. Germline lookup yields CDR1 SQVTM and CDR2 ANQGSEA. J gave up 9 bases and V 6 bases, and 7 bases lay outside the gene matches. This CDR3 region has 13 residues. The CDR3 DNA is TGCAGCGTCGGGACTAGCGGTTTTAGTGAGCAGTTCTTC. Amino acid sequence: CSVGTSGFSEQFF.

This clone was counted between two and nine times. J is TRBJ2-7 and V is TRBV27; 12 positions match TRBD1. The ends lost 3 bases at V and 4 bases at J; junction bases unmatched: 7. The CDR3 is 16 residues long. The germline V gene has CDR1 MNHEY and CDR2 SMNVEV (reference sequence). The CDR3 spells CASSLFGTGGGYEQYF. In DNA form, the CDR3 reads TGTGCCAGCAGTTTGTTCGGGACAGGGGGCGGGTACGAGCAGTACTTC.

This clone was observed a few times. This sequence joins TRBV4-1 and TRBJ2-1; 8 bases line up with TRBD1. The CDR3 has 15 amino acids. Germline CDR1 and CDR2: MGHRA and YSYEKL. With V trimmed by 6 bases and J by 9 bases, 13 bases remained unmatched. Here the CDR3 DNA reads TGCGCCAGCAGTCTCCGGGACAGGTTGAAAAGTGAGCAGTTCTTC. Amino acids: CASSLRDRLKSEQFF.

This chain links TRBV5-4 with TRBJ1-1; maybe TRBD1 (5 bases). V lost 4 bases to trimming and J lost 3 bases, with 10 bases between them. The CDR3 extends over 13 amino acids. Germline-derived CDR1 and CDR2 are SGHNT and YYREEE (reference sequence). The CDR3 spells CASSREGYTEAFF. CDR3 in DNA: TGTGCCAGCAGCCGGGAGGGGTACACTGAAGCTTTCTTT.

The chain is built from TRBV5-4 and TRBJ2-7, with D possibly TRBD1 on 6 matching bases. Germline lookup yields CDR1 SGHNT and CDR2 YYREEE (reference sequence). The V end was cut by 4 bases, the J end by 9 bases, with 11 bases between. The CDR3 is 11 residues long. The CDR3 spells CASSQGSWQYF. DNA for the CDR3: TGTGCCAGCAGCCAGGGGAGCTGGCAGTACTTC.

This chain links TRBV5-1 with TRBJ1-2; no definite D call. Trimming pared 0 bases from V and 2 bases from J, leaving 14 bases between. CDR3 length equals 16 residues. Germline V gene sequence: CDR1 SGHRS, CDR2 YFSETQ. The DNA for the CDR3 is TGCGCCAGCAGCTTGGGAGGAGTTTGGCAGAACTATGGCTACACCTTC. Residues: CASSLGGVWQNYGYTF.

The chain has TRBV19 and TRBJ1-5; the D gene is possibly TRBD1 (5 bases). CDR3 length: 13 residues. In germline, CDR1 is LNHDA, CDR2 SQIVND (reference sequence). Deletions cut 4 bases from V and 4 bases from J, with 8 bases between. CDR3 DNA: TGTGCCAGTAGTACCCCAGGGAATCAGCCCCAGCATTTT. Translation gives CASSTPGNQPQHF.

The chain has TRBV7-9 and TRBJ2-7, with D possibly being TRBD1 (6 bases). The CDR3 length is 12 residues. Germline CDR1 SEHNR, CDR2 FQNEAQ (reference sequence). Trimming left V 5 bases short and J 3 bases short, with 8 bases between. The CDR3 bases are TGTGCCAGCAGCCGACAGGTCTACGAGCAGTACTTC. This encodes CASSRQVYEQYF.

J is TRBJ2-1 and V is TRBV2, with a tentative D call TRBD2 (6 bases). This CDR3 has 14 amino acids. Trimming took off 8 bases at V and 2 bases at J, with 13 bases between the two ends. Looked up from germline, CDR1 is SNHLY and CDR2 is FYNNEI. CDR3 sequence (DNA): TGTGCCAGCCGTCAGGGAGGACCCTACAATGAGCAGTTCTTC. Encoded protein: CASRQGGPYNEQFF. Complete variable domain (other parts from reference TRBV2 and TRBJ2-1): EPEVTQTPSHQVTQMGQEVILRCVPISNHLYFYWYRQILGQKVEFLVSFYNNEISEKSEIFDDQFSVERPDGSNFTLKIRSTKLEDSAMYFCASRQGGPYNEQFFGPGTRLTVL.

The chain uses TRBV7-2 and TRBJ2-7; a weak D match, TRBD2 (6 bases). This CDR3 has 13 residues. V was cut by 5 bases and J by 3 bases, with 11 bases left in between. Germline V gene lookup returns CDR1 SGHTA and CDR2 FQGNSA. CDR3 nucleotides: TGTGCCAGCAGCGGAAGGCGGGGCTACGAGCAGTACTTC. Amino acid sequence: CASSGRRGYEQYF.

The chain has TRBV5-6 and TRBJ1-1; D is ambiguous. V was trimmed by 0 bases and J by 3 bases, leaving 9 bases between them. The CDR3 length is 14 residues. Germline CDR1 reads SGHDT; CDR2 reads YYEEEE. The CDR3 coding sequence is TGTGCCAGCAGCTTGGCCGGGATTTACACTGAAGCTTTCTTT. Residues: CASSLAGIYTEAFF.

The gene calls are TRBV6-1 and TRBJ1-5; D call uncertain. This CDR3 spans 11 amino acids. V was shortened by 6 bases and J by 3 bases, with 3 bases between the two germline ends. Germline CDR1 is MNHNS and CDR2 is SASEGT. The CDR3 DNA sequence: TGTGCCAGCAGCCTCAATCAGCCCCAGCATTTT. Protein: CASSLNQPQHF.

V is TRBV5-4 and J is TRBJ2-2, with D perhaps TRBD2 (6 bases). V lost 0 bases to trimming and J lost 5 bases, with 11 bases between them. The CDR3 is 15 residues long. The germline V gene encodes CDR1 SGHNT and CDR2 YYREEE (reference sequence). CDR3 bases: TGTGCCAGCAGCTTGGGAGGGGACTTTACCGGGGAGCTGTTTTTT. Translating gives CASSLGGDFTGELFF.

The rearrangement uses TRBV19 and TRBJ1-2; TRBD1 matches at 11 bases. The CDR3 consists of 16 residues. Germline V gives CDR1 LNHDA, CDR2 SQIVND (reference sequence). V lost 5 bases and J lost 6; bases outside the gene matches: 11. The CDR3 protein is CASSVITGTGGDGYTF. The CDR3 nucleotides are TGTGCCAGTAGTGTCATCACCGGGACAGGGGGTGATGGCTACACCTTC.

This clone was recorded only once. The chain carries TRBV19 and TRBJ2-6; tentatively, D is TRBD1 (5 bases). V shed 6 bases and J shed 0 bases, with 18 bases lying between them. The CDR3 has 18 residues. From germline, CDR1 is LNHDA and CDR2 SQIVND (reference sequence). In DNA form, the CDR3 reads TGTGCCAGTAGGAAACAAGGGGCCTTGCCCTCTGGGGCCAACGTCCTGACTTTC. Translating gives CASRKQGALPSGANVLTF.

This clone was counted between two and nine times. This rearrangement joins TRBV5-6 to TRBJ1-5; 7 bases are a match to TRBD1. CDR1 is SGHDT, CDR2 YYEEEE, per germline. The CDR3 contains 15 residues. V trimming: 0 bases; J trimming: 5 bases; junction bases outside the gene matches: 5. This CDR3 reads CASSLGGGGYQPQHF. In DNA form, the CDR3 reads TGTGCCAGCAGCTTGGGTGGAGGGGGCTATCAGCCCCAGCATTTT.

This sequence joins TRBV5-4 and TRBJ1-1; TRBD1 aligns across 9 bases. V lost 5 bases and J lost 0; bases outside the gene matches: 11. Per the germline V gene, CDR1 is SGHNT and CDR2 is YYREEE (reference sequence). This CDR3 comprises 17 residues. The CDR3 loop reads CASSHRQGGTMNTEAFF. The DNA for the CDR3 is TGTGCCAGCAGTCACCGACAGGGGGGGACCATGAACACTGAAGCTTTCTTT.

The CDR3 sequence: CASSVRSSLTLGASSGANVLTF. Here the CDR3 DNA reads TGTGCCAGCAGCGTAAGGTCTAGTTTGACCCTAGGAGCCAGTTCTGGGGCCAACGTCCTGACTTTC. The V gene is TRBV9, the J gene TRBJ2-6; D unresolved. The ends were cut back, 1 base at V and 1 base at J, with 27 bases in the middle. Germline V gene sequence: CDR1 SGDLS, CDR2 YYNGEE. CDR3 size: 22 residues.

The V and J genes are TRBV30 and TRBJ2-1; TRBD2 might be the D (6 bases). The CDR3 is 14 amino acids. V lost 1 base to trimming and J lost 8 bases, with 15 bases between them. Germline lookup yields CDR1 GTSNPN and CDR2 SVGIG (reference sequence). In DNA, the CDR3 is TGTGCCTGGAGTGCTCTAGCTACGGGAGATGAGCAGTTCTTC. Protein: CAWSALATGDEQFF.

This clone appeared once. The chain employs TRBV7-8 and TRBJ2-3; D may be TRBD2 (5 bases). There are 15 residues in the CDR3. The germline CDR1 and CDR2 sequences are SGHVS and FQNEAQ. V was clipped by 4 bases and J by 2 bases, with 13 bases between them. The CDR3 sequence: CASSSKRTVTDTQYF. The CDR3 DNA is TGTGCCAGCAGCTCAAAACGGACTGTCACAGATACGCAGTATTTT. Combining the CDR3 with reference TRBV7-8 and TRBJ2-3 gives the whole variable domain GAGVSQSPRYKVAKRGQDVALRCDPISGHVSLFWYQQALGQGPEFLTYFQNEAQLDKSGLPSDRFFAERPEGSVSTLKIQRTQQEDSAVYLCASSSKRTVTDTQYFGPGTRLTVL.

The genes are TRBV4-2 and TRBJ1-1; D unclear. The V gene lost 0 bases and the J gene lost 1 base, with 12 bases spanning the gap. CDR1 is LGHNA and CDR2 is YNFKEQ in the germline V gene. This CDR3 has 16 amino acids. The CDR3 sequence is CASSQDERSRNTEAFF. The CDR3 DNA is TGTGCCAGCAGCCAAGATGAGCGTTCTCGGAACACTGAAGCTTTCTTT.

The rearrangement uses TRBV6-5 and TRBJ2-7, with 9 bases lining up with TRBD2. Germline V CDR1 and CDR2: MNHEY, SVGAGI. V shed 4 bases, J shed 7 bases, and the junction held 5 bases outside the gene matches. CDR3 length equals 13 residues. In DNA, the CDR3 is TGTGCCAGCAGTTGGGCGGGGGGGCGAGAGCAGTACTTC. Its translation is CASSWAGGREQYF.